The rows below give T cell receptor beta chains drawn from one sample of a study of blood T cell repertoires in COVID-19. The method was immunoSEQ multiplex PCR; TCRdb's version includes in-frame clones alone and lacks a portion of them. The table has approximately 220,000 clones, around 86% seen once. The sample was peripheral blood. These receptors came from a man over 45 with acute or convalescent COVID-19. CDR3s include the opening cysteine and the closing phenylalanine or tryptophan. A D gene is named only where the DNA matches it firmly. Where a row states a size, it is once, few, many or the class of an expanded clone; other rows omit it.

d_gene | j_gene | abundance | v_gene | CDR3nt | CDR3aa
NA | TRBJ1-1 | NA | TRBV27 | TGTGCCAGCAGTTTAACACTGAACACTGAAGCTTTCTTT | CASSLTLNTEAFF
NA | TRBJ2-5 | NA | TRBV5-1 | TGCGCCAGCAGCCTTCCTCCCGGGGGTACTCAAGAGACCCAGTACTTC | CASSLPPGGTQETQYF
NA | TRBJ2-3 | NA | TRBV7-9 | TGTGCCAGCAGCTTAAGGGGGGGGCCAGGAGATACGCAGTATTTT | CASSLRGGPGDTQYF
TRBD2 | TRBJ2-7 | once | TRBV6-5 | TGTGCCAGCAGATTGACTAGCGGGGGCTCCTACGAGCAGTACTTC | CASRLTSGGSYEQYF
TRBD1 | TRBJ1-1 | NA | TRBV28 | TGTGCCAGCAGAACACCGGGACAGGGTAACACTGAAGCTTTCTTT | CASRTPGQGNTEAFF
NA | TRBJ1-4 | NA | TRBV3-1/TRBV3-2 | TGTGCCAGCAGCCAAGTGACAGGTACGGAAAAACTGTTTTTT | CASSQVTGTEKLFF
TRBD1 | TRBJ1-2 | NA | TRBV7-2 | TGTGCCAGCAGCTTGGGGAACAGGGGGAACTATGGCTACACCTTC | CASSLGNRGNYGYTF
TRBD1 | TRBJ1-3 | many | TRBV3-1/TRBV3-2 | TGTGCCAGCAGCCAGGACAGGGGATCTGGAAACACCATATATTTT | CASSQDRGSGNTIYF
TRBD1 | TRBJ1-5 | once | TRBV2 | TGTGCCAGCAGTAAACCGGGACAGTCCACAGGTTCGGGCCAGCCCCAGCATTTT | CASSKPGQSTGSGQPQHF
TRBD1 | TRBJ1-1 | NA | TRBV6-5 | TGTGCCAGCACCGGAAGGGGGCCTGCTTTCTTT | CASTGRGPAFF
TRBD1 | TRBJ1-5 | NA | TRBV19 | TGTGCCAGTAGTATTAGGGGACAGGGGAGTCAGCCCCAGCATTTT | CASSIRGQGSQPQHF
NA | TRBJ2-7 | NA | TRBV6-6 | TGTGCCAGCACGTCGAGCTCCTACGAGCAGTACTTC | CASTSSSYEQYF
NA | TRBJ2-7 | NA | TRBV3-1/TRBV3-2 | TGTGCCAGCAGCCAATTCGACGGGTACTACGAGCAGTACTTC | CASSQFDGYYEQYF
TRBD2 | TRBJ2-7 | NA | TRBV9 | TGTGCCAGCAGCGTAGGGGCTAGCGGGGTCTACGAGCAGTACTTC | CASSVGASGVYEQYF
NA | TRBJ2-1 | once | TRBV18 | TGTGCCAGCTCACCAACAGGAATCTACAATGAGCAGTTCTTC | CASSPTGIYNEQFF
TRBD1 | TRBJ1-6 | NA | TRBV25-1 | TGTGCCAGCACCCCCGGACAGGGGAATTCACCCCTCCACTTT | CASTPGQGNSPLHF
NA | TRBJ1-2 | NA | TRBV5-1 | TGCGCCAGCAGCCCGGGGGGCAGGGCAAGATATGGCTACACCTTC | CASSPGGRARYGYTF
NA | TRBJ2-5 | once | TRBV13 | TGTGCCAGCAGCTTGACTAGGGGATACTCGACCCAGTACTTC | CASSLTRGYSTQYF
NA | TRBJ2-1 | NA | TRBV13 | TGTGCCAGCATAGTTCGGGGTGAGCAGTTCTTC | CASIVRGEQFF
NA | TRBJ1-2 | once | TRBV7-2 | TGTGCCAGCAGCCTCGCTGGGGCCCGGCCTACTAACTATGGCTACACCTTC | CASSLAGARPTNYGYTF
NA | TRBJ1-1 | NA | TRBV14 | TGTGCCAGCAGCCAAGCAGGAATGAACACTGAAGCTTTCTTT | CASSQAGMNTEAFF
TRBD2 | TRBJ2-5 | NA | TRBV3-1/TRBV3-2 | TGTGCCAGCAGCACTAGCGGCCAAGAGACCCAGTACTTC | CASSTSGQETQYF
NA | TRBJ1-5 | NA | TRBV24-1 | TGTGCCACCAGTGAAGGAGACAGCAATCAGCCCCAGCATTTT | CATSEGDSNQPQHF
TRBD1 | TRBJ2-7 | NA | TRBV9 | TGTGCCAGCAGCTTTAGACAGGGTCCGGACGAGCAGTACTTC | CASSFRQGPDEQYF
NA | TRBJ2-7 | NA | TRBV7-3 | TGTGCCAGCATGGGGCAAACAACCTACGAGCAGTACTTC | CASMGQTTYEQYF
NA | TRBJ1-2 | NA | TRBV6-6 | TGTGCCAGCAGTTATGGATCAGGGGCGAGTGGCTACACCTTC | CASSYGSGASGYTF
TRBD1 | TRBJ1-1 | once | TRBV11-3 | TGTGCCAGCAGCCCAGGGGGCCGAGACACTGAAGCTTTCTTT | CASSPGGRDTEAFF
NA | TRBJ2-1 | NA | TRBV11-2 | TGTGCCAGCAGCTCATGGGGCGGGGACGGGAATGAGCAGTTCTTC | CASSSWGGDGNEQFF
NA | TRBJ1-2 | NA | TRBV5-5 | TGTGCCAGCAGCTTGGTGGAGGGAATTGACTACACCTTC | CASSLVEGIDYTF
NA | TRBJ1-2 | NA | TRBV4-2 | TGTGCCAGCAGCCAAGATCCCAGTTTGGCCTATGGCTACACCTTC | CASSQDPSLAYGYTF
NA | TRBJ2-3 | NA | TRBV7-9 | TGTGCCAGCAGCTTAAACTACCCCACAGATACGCAGTATTTT | CASSLNYPTDTQYF
TRBD1 | TRBJ2-1 | NA | TRBV3-1/TRBV3-2 | TGTGCCAGCAGCCATCACCGGGACAGTATCAATGAGCAGTTCTTC | CASSHHRDSINEQFF
NA | TRBJ2-5 | NA | TRBV2 | TGTGCCAGCAGTGATCTTCTGGCCGCTAGCTATACGGAGACCCAGTACTTC | CASSDLLAASYTETQYF
TRBD1 | TRBJ1-4 | NA | TRBV15 | TGTGCCACCAGCGGGGACAGAGTGAACGAAAAACTGTTTTTT | CATSGDRVNEKLFF
NA | TRBJ1-5 | NA | TRBV19 | TGTGCCAGTAGTCCCGGACATGGCCAGCCCCAGCATTTT | CASSPGHGQPQHF
NA | TRBJ1-4 | NA | TRBV6-2/TRBV6-3 | TGTGCCAGCAGTTTCGGGACACTCTTCTCGGGGGAAAAACTGTTTTTT | CASSFGTLFSGEKLFF
NA | TRBJ2-1 | NA | TRBV7-2 | TGTGCCAGCAGCCCAGGGGTGGGGAGCGTGGAGCAGTTCTTC | CASSPGVGSVEQFF
NA | TRBJ1-2 | NA | TRBV6-5 | TGTGCCAGCAGTTTACAGGATAACTATGGCTACACCTTC | CASSLQDNYGYTF
TRBD1 | TRBJ1-6 | NA | TRBV5-1 | TGCGCCAGCAGCTTGGGGACCGGGACAGGGCGTAATTCACCCCTCCACTTT | CASSLGTGTGRNSPLHF
TRBD1 | TRBJ1-1 | NA | TRBV20-1 | TGCAGTGCTAGTCCCGGACAGGGCGTTCGGCGAGCTTTCTTT | CSASPGQGVRRAFF
TRBD2 | TRBJ2-5 | NA | TRBV14 | TGTGCTAAGCCCGGGCGGGGGGCGCAAGAGACCCAGTACTTC | CAKPGRGAQETQYF
NA | TRBJ1-6 | NA | TRBV6-5 | TGTGCCACCCACGACAGGAATTATTCACCCCTCCACTTT | CATHDRNYSPLHF
NA | TRBJ2-3 | NA | TRBV5-1 | TGCGCCAGCAGCTTGGCCTCTCCGAGCACAGATACGCAGTATTTT | CASSLASPSTDTQYF
NA | TRBJ2-7 | NA | TRBV5-1 | TGCGCCAGCAGCTTGGTCCCAGGGCCTAGCTACGAGCAGTACTTC | CASSLVPGPSYEQYF
NA | TRBJ1-1 | NA | TRBV18 | TGTGCCAGCTCACCTAGGGACGGGGGAGAGGGTACTGAAGCTTTCTTT | CASSPRDGGEGTEAFF
NA | TRBJ1-4 | NA | TRBV5-4 | TGTGCCAGCAGCAGAACAGGGCGGGCTAATGAAAAACTGTTTTTT | CASSRTGRANEKLFF
NA | TRBJ2-7 | NA | TRBV20-1 | TGCAGTGCTCCTCTAGGTGGCGAGCAGTACTTC | CSAPLGGEQYF
NA | TRBJ2-2 | NA | TRBV19 | TGTGCCAGTAGTTCCCTACCCGGGGAGCTGTTTTTT | CASSSLPGELFF